This record looks at one TCR beta chain sequence and its context. The CDR3 is 15 residues long. Trimming took 2 bases from V and 6 from J; bases not matched to a gene: 8. CDR1 and CDR2 from the germline V gene are MNHEY and SVGAGI. The table came from immunoSEQ multiplex PCR; TCRdb's copy has only in-frame clones and leaves some out. In the table there are about 2 million clones, about 95% of which are singletons. The data derive from a study of shared clonotypes between healthy human individuals. Sequencing used naive CD4+ T cells sorted from blood. The subset here: CD45RA+ positively selected. The V and J genes are TRBV6-5 and TRBJ2-3; 7 nucleotides line up with TRBD2. This sequence originates from a man younger than 30 in good health. The CDR3 DNA reads as TGTGCCAGCAGTTACGGGACTAACCGTCCCGATACGCAGTATTTT. It yields the protein CASSYGTNRPDTQYF.